The next 24 T cell receptor beta chains were all read from a single sample in a study. TCRdb recomputed calls from the 5' RACE reads with MiXCR, one row per CDR3 protein. Here the sample spans 8,500 to 9,000 distinct CDR3 sequences, 27% being singletons. Sequencing was done on a sample of naive CD4+ T cells sorted from a lymph node. Sample subset: naive CD4+ T cells, CD4+CD45RA+CD25-. These receptors came from a female donor with breast cancer.

With respect to this clonotype: A read error is possible here, since a much larger clone lies one base away. The chain uses TRBV11-3 and TRBJ2-7; TRBD1 aligns across 9 bases. The CDR3 runs 15 residues. CDR1 and CDR2 (germline): SGHNT, YENEEA. As DNA, the CDR3 is TGTGCCAGCAGCCGTGGACAGGGGCTCACCTACGAGCGGTACTTC. Translated, it gives CASSRGQGLTYERYF.

For this clonotype: This may be a read error: a much more frequent sequence differs by one nucleotide. The V and J genes are TRBV5-1 and TRBJ2-1; 9 bases are shared with TRBD2. Germline assignment: CDR1 SGHRS and CDR2 YFSETQ. This CDR3 has 17 residues. The DNA of the CDR3 is TGCGCCAGCAGCTTGGCCTCGGTTGCTAGCGGGGCTAATGGGCAGTTCTTC. Residues: CASSLASVASGANGQFF.

This clonotype turned up a few times. This rearrangement joins TRBV20-1 to TRBJ2-7; D unresolved. Per germline, CDR1 DFQATT and CDR2 SNEGSKA (reference sequence). V lost 2 bases to trimming and J lost 3 bases, with 11 bases between them. The CDR3 covers 13 residues. CDR3 nucleotides: TGCAGTGCTAGACTCCCGAGCGTCTACGAGCAGTACTTC. Residues: CSARLPSVYEQYF.

V is TRBV18 and J is TRBJ2-1, with TRBD2 matching over 12 bases. CDR3 length equals 15 residues. V shed 2 bases, J shed 9 bases, and the junction held 5 bases outside the gene matches. Germline lookup yields CDR1 KGHSH and CDR2 LQKENI. The CDR3 is CASSPSTSGSGEQFF. CDR3 coding DNA: TGTGCCAGCTCACCATCGACTAGCGGGAGCGGTGAGCAGTTCTTC. Full variable domain (missing parts from reference TRBV18 and TRBJ2-1): NAGVMQNPRHLVRRRGQEARLRCSPMKGHSHVYWYRQLPEEGLKFMVYLQKENIIDESGMPKERFSAEFPKEGPSILRIQQVVRGDSAAYFCASSPSTSGSGEQFFGPGTRLTVL.

This clonotype was recorded many times. The CDR3 region is CASSFAGITDTQYF. CDR3 DNA sequence: TGCGCCAGCAGCTTCGCAGGTATCACAGATACGCAGTATTTT. The rearrangement uses TRBV5-1 and TRBJ2-3, with D unresolved. Germline lookup yields CDR1 SGHRS and CDR2 YFSETQ. This CDR3 is built from 14 residues. Trimming removed 2 bases from V and 2 bases from J, with 9 bases in between.

The chain is built from TRBV6-5 and TRBJ2-2, with D uncertain. The ends were cut back, 0 bases at V and 2 bases at J, with 13 bases in the middle. The CDR3 sequence is 17 residues long. Per the germline V gene, CDR1 is MNHEY and CDR2 is SVGAGI. CDR3 sequence: CASSYSFSISNTGELFF. The CDR3 nucleotides are TGTGCCAGCAGTTACTCTTTTTCGATATCAAACACCGGGGAGCTGTTTTTT.

By frequency in the sample, this clonotype is medium-sized. V and J are TRBV11-1 and TRBJ2-1; D is undetermined. The CDR3 sequence is 14 residues long. Trimming stripped 3 bases from V and 7 bases from J, with 13 bases between. The V gene's germline CDR1 is SGHAT and CDR2 FQDESV (reference sequence). The CDR3 region is CASSLSFKRNEQFF. The DNA for the CDR3 is TGTGCCAGCAGCTTGTCCTTCAAGCGTAATGAGCAGTTCTTC.

This clonotype was found many times. The chain recombines TRBV16 with TRBJ1-5; D perhaps matches TRBD1 (5 bases). Germline-derived CDR1 and CDR2 are KGHSY and FQNENV. V lost 1 base, J lost 6 bases, and 13 bases lay in between. The CDR3 covers 15 residues. CDR3 sequence reads: CASSQLSRESQPQHF. CDR3 DNA: TGTGCCAGCAGCCAATTGAGCAGGGAATCTCAGCCCCAGCATTTT.

Details on this clonotype: A read error may be the cause here, since a much bigger clone is one base away. This rearrangement joins TRBV28 to TRBJ1-5; D unresolved. Germline-derived CDR1 and CDR2 are MDHEN and SYDVKM. The length of the CDR3 is 12 residues. CDR3 residues: CAIQSGNQSQHF. For the CDR3, the DNA is TGTGCCATACAGTCGGGGAATCAGTCCCAGCATTTT.

This clonotype showed up just once. The chain joins TRBV28 to TRBJ2-1, with 8 positions matching TRBD1. Germline V gene sequence: CDR1 MDHEN, CDR2 SYDVKM. The junction had 9 bases not matched to a gene; V was cut back by 4 bases and J by 4 bases. This CDR3 has 16 amino acids. The CDR3 protein is CASSYPGTGYYNEQFF. The DNA of the CDR3 is TGTGCCAGCAGTTATCCCGGGACAGGTTATTACAATGAGCAGTTCTTC.

Regarding this clonotype: This could be a read error, since a much larger clone is one nucleotide away. The chain carries TRBV24-1 and TRBJ1-1, with TRBD1 as a possible D gene (6 bases). CDR3 length: 13 residues. Looked up from germline, CDR1 is KGHDR and CDR2 is SFDVKD. Trimming cost V 9 bases and J 2 bases, with 12 bases left between them. CDR3 DNA sequence: TGTGCCACCGGAAGACAGGCCAACACTGAAGCTTTCTTT. Translating it yields CATGRQANTEAFF.

As to this clonotype: Germline and junction disagree at one end, which may indicate a read error. The chain uses TRBV5-1 and TRBJ2-1; TRBD1 aligns across 7 bases. CDR3 length equals 13 residues. Germline loops: CDR1 SGHRS, CDR2 YFSETQ. CDR3 nucleotide sequence: TGCGCCAGCAGCGTGGACAGGTTCGATGAGCAGCTCTTC. Translated, it gives CASSVDRFDEQLF.

This clonotype was counted between two and nine times. The chain carries TRBV3-1 and TRBJ2-1; D not resolved. V was cut by 8 bases and J by 4 bases, with 6 bases left in between. Germline CDR1 and CDR2: LGHDT and YNNKEL (reference sequence). This CDR3 comprises 11 residues. The CDR3 DNA sequence: TGTGCCAGCCGTAGGTACAATGAGCAGTTCTTC. This encodes CASRRYNEQFF.

The DNA for the CDR3 is TGTGCCAGCAGCCCCGGGACAGGGCCCTACGAGCAGTACTTC. It codes for CASSPGTGPYEQYF. The rearrangement links TRBV5-6 to TRBJ2-7; TRBD1 agrees at 9 bases. Trimming removed 4 bases from V and 2 bases from J; junction bases left unmatched: 4. The CDR3 totals 14 residues. Germline V gene lookup returns CDR1 SGHDT and CDR2 YYEEEE.

About this clonotype itself: One end of the junction varies from germline; a read error may be responsible. This chain links TRBV6-1 with TRBJ1-4; D uncertain. The CDR3 covers 14 residues. CDR1 and CDR2 from the germline V gene are MNHNS and SASEGT. This chain's CDR3 is CASSGGVFNEKLFF. The DNA of the CDR3 is TGCGCCAGCAGTGGAGGCGTTTTTAATGAAAAACTGTTTTTT.

This clonotype has at least ten counts. This rearrangement joins TRBV7-2 to TRBJ1-5, with unresolved D. V lost 5 bases and J 4 bases, leaving 9 bases between the germline ends. CDR3 length: 13 amino acids. From germline, CDR1 is SGHTA and CDR2 FQGNSA. The DNA for the CDR3 is TGTGCCAGCAGCGCCGTGAGAAATCAGCCCCAGCATTTT. Translated, it gives CASSAVRNQPQHF.

The chain is built from TRBV12-3 or TRBV12-4 and TRBJ1-1; weak D call: TRBD1 (6 bases). V was pared by 6 bases and J by 1 base, with 12 bases between. The CDR3 sequence is 14 residues long. Here the CDR3 reads CASSPGTPNTEAFF. CDR3 nucleotide sequence: TGTGCCAGCAGCCCCGGGACACCGAACACTGAAGCTTTCTTT.

To note about this clonotype: A much larger clone differs from this one at a single base, so this may be a read error. This chain joins TRBV30 and TRBJ1-1; 7 bases agree with TRBD1. This CDR3 has 14 residues. After removal of 5 bases from V and 3 bases from J, the junction contained 9 bases not matched to a gene. From germline, CDR1 is GTSNPN and CDR2 SVGIG (reference sequence). The CDR3 DNA reads as TGTGCCTGGGGGATCCAAACAGGGGACACTGAAGCTTTCTTT. Amino acid sequence: CAWGIQTGDTEAFF.

This clonotype was observed many times. The V call is TRBV24-1, the J call TRBJ2-1, with TRBD1 matching 7 bases. Germline CDR1 KGHDR, CDR2 SFDVKD. CDR3 length: 15 residues. V lost 1 base, J lost 8 bases, and 7 bases stayed unmatched. CDR3 residues: CATSDFVTGFHEQFF. CDR3 DNA: TGTGCCACCAGTGATTTCGTGACAGGGTTTCATGAGCAGTTCTTC.

On this clonotype itself: This may be a read error, as it is one base from a much larger clone. The V gene is TRBV12-3 or TRBV12-4, the J gene TRBJ2-3; D uncertain. The CDR3 runs 18 residues. Trimming took off 5 bases at V and 2 bases at J, with 23 bases between the two ends. In DNA form, the CDR3 reads TGTGCCAGCAGTGAAAGGGTTTATCGGATTTCTCCCACAGATACGCAGTATTTT. This gives the protein CASSERVYRISPTDTQYF.

Ten or more counts support this clonotype. The rearrangement links TRBV18 to TRBJ2-1, with D tentatively TRBD1 (5 bases). The CDR3 covers 15 residues. V gave up 1 base and J gave up 4 bases, with 11 bases separating them. Germline V gene data show CDR1 as KGHSH and CDR2 as LQKENI. CDR3 nucleotide sequence: TGTGCCAGCTCACCACGGGCAGGGCTGTACAATGAGCAGTTCTTC. This encodes CASSPRAGLYNEQFF.

This clonotype was seen many times. This sequence joins TRBV20-1 and TRBJ2-7; 15 bases fit TRBD2. Germline assignment: CDR1 DFQATT and CDR2 SNEGSKA (reference sequence). This CDR3 comprises 18 residues. Germline trimming cut 6 bases from V and 6 bases from J; bases unmatched to any gene: 18. In nucleotides, the CDR3 is TGCAGTGCACTAGGTATCGGACTAGCGGGAGGGAGGGCTTCCGAGCAGTACTTC. This gives the protein CSALGIGLAGGRASEQYF.

This clonotype is labeled as medium-sized (0.01 to 0.1%). The chain carries TRBV7-3 and TRBJ2-5, with 8 bases fitting TRBD1. Looked up from germline, CDR1 is SGHTA and CDR2 is FQGTGA. The CDR3 has 15 residues. V lost 4 bases, J lost 5 bases, and 9 bases stayed unmatched. CDR3 sequence reads: CASSSGTGSRETQYF. The CDR3 DNA sequence: TGTGCCAGCAGCTCTGGGACAGGTAGTAGGGAGACCCAGTACTTC.

Concerning this clonotype itself: This may be a read error: a much more frequent sequence differs by one nucleotide. The chain combines TRBV6-5 with TRBJ2-7; TRBD2 matches 9 bases. J lost 8 bases, V lost 2 bases, and 13 bases had no gene match. Germline loops: CDR1 MNHEY, CDR2 SVGAGI. CDR3 length: 16 residues. The CDR3: CASSYNPGLAGYKQYF. CDR3 DNA sequence: TGTGCCAGCAGTTACAATCCGGGGCTAGCGGGATACAAGCAGTACTTC.